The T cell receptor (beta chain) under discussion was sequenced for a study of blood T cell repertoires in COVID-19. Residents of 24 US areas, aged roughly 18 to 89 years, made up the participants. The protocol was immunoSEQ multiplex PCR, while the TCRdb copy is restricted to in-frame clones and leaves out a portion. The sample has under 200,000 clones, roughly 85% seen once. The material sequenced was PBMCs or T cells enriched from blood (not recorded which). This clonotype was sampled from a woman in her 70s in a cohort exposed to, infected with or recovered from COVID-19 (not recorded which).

CDR3 sequence: CASSSGGLAGNNEQFF. The CDR3, as DNA: TGTGCCAGCAGCTCTGGGGGACTAGCGGGCAACAATGAGCAGTTCTTC. The chain recombines TRBV7-8 with TRBJ2-1; 12 bases are a match to TRBD2. Trimming removed 4 bases from V and 5 bases from J; junction bases left unmatched: 6. In germline, CDR1 is SGHVS, CDR2 FQNEAQ. CDR3 size: 16 residues.